Presented here are 20 T cell receptor beta chains from one specimen sequenced in a study of OX40 agonist ivuxolimab in advanced cancers. Generated by immunoSEQ multiplex PCR, the TCRdb table keeps only in-frame clones and is missing some. The sample records approximately 130,000 clones, about 93% being singletons. The sequencing here drew on CD4+ or CD8+ T cells sorted from blood, taken in a trial of the OX40 agonist ivuxolimab. The receptors were gathered from an adult with an advanced solid tumor such as melanoma, head and neck, liver or kidney cancer.

Concerning this clone itself: Other nucleotide sequences in the sample specify the same CDR3. V is TRBV7-2 and J is TRBJ1-5; no firm D call. The CDR3 length is 14 residues. V was cut by 0 bases and J by 4 bases, with 7 bases left in between. Germline CDR1 and CDR2: SGHTA and FQGNSA. CDR3 DNA sequence: TGTGCCAGCAGCTTAGCGGGCAGGAATCAGCCCCAGCATTTT. It translates to CASSLAGRNQPQHF.

The V and J genes are TRBV2 and TRBJ2-5; D is possibly TRBD2 (5 bases). This CDR3 has 13 residues. CDR1 and CDR2 (germline): SNHLY, FYNNEI. The V end lost 11 bases, the J end lost 1 base, and 14 bases lay between the germline ends. The DNA of the CDR3 is TGTGCCCTCGGGGTGGGGAGCCAAGAGACCCAGTACTTC. Its translation is CALGVGSQETQYF.

V is TRBV7-2 and J is TRBJ1-3, with TRBD1 identical over 7 bases. Trimming took 5 bases from V and 0 from J; bases not matched to a gene: 4. The V gene's germline CDR1 is SGHTA and CDR2 FQGNSA. CDR3 length: 15 residues. CDR3 nucleotide sequence: TGTGCCAGCAGCCGACAGGGAAGCTCTGGAAACACCATATATTTT. It is translated as CASSRQGSSGNTIYF.

This clone was seen a few times. The chain links TRBV7-2 to TRBJ1-6, with a weak D call TRBD1 (5 bases). The CDR3 has 15 residues. Germline V gene data show CDR1 as SGHTA and CDR2 as FQGNSA. V was trimmed by 4 bases and J by 8 bases, leaving 15 bases between them. The CDR3 sequence is CASSWWAGRDSPLHF. The CDR3 DNA sequence: TGTGCCAGCAGCTGGTGGGCAGGGCGAGATTCACCCCTCCACTTT.

This CDR3 is CASSFEGPNTGELFF. CDR3 DNA: TGCGCCAGCAGCTTTGAGGGCCCGAACACCGGGGAGCTGTTTTTT. The chain recombines TRBV5-1 with TRBJ2-2, with a possible D match to TRBD2 (5 bases). V dropped 2 bases and J dropped 0 bases, with 8 bases sitting between them. The germline V gene has CDR1 SGHRS and CDR2 YFSETQ. CDR3 length equals 15 residues.

The V and J genes are TRBV10-3 and TRBJ1-5; D not certain. Per the germline V gene, CDR1 is ENHRY and CDR2 is SYGVKD. The CDR3 is 14 residues long. Trimming removed 4 bases at V and 5 bases at J, with 12 bases between. The chain's CDR3 is CAISATGRDQPQHF. As DNA, the CDR3 is TGTGCCATCAGTGCGACCGGCCGGGATCAGCCCCAGCATTTT.

J is TRBJ1-6 and V is TRBV9; D not resolved. The CDR3 has 16 amino acids. CDR1 is SGDLS and CDR2 is YYNGEE in the germline V gene. Trimming left V 2 bases short and J 0 bases short, with 9 bases between. CDR3 sequence: CASSVSPGSYNSPLHF. The CDR3 DNA is TGTGCCAGCAGCGTTTCCCCGGGCTCCTATAATTCACCCCTCCACTTT.

The chain couples TRBV5-1 to TRBJ2-2; 7 bases are a match to TRBD2. J was trimmed by 6 bases and V by 4 bases; bases with no gene match: 12. The CDR3 length is 16 residues. The germline CDR1 and CDR2 sequences are SGHRS and YFSETQ. The CDR3 is CASSPLKAGVSGELFF. The CDR3 DNA follows: TGCGCCAGCAGCCCCCTCAAGGCGGGGGTTTCCGGGGAGCTGTTTTTT.

The chain couples TRBV2 to TRBJ1-1, with D perhaps matching TRBD1 (5 bases). V was pared by 5 bases and J by 4 bases, with 8 bases between. Germline V gene data show CDR1 as SNHLY and CDR2 as FYNNEI. This CDR3 has 12 residues. The CDR3 sequence is CASSRGVTEAFF. The CDR3 DNA follows: TGTGCCAGCAGTCGAGGGGTCACTGAAGCTTTCTTT. Complete variable domain (other parts from reference TRBV2 and TRBJ1-1): EPEVTQTPSHQVTQMGQEVILRCVPISNHLYFYWYRQILGQKVEFLVSFYNNEISEKSEIFDDQFSVERPDGSNFTLKIRSTKLEDSAMYFCASSRGVTEAFFGQGTRLTVV.

This chain links TRBV9 with TRBJ2-7, with unresolved D. The CDR3 runs 15 residues. Trimming removed 4 bases at V and 5 bases at J, with 19 bases between. Germline CDR1 reads SGDLS; CDR2 reads YYNGEE. DNA for the CDR3: TGTGCCAGCAGCCTCAGACCTAGTCGAGGAGACGAGCAGTACTTC. Encoded protein: CASSLRPSRGDEQYF.

The V and J genes are TRBV11-3 and TRBJ2-1; TRBD1 or TRBD2 may be the D gene (6 bases each). Trimming removed 5 bases from V and 10 bases from J, with 18 bases in between. This CDR3 has 14 amino acids. CDR1 and CDR2 from the germline V gene are SGHNT and YENEEA. In DNA, the CDR3 is TGTGCCAGCAGCCGTGAACAGTACGGGGGCGAGCAGTTCTTC. Its translation: CASSREQYGGEQFF.

This clone turned up a few times. Other DNA sequences within the sample encode an identical CDR3. The J gene is TRBJ2-5, the V gene TRBV5-1; D is unresolved. Per germline, CDR1 SGHRS and CDR2 YFSETQ. The V and J ends lost 3 bases and 1 base respectively, with 1 base between them. The CDR3 is 11 residues long. CDR3 protein: CASSSQETQYF. The CDR3, as DNA: TGCGCCAGCAGCTCCCAAGAGACCCAGTACTTC.

This rearrangement joins TRBV7-8 to TRBJ2-7, with D perhaps being TRBD1 or TRBD2 (6 bases each). In germline, CDR1 is SGHVS, CDR2 FQNEAQ. The V gene lost 2 bases and the J gene lost 3 bases, with 20 bases spanning the gap. The CDR3 is 17 residues long. Here the CDR3 DNA reads TGTGCCAGCAGCTTAAAGGGGGGAGTCGGCGGGAACTACGAGCAGTACTTC. Its protein product is CASSLKGGVGGNYEQYF.

As regards this clone: The same CDR3 is also encoded by other DNA sequences in this sample. This chain joins TRBV5-6 and TRBJ2-7; D possibly corresponds to TRBD1 (6 bases). The V end was cut by 2 bases, the J end by 4 bases, with 13 bases between. The length of the CDR3 is 14 residues. Germline V CDR1 and CDR2: SGHDT, YYEEEE. CDR3 residues: CASSFGQGRYEQYF. CDR3 bases: TGTGCCAGCAGCTTTGGGCAGGGGAGATACGAGCAGTACTTC.

J is TRBJ1-5 and V is TRBV11-2; perhaps TRBD1 as D (6 bases). This CDR3 region has 14 residues. Germline V lookup: CDR1 SGHAT, CDR2 FQNNGV. Trimming stripped 4 bases from V and 1 base from J, with 8 bases between. As DNA, the CDR3 is TGTGCCAGCAGCTCCGGGGGCAGCAATCAGCCCCAGCATTTT. This codes for CASSSGGSNQPQHF.

This clone was seen only once. The chain joins TRBV4-3 to TRBJ1-6; D is unresolved. Germline V gene data show CDR1 as LGHNA and CDR2 as YSLEER. Trimming removed 2 bases from V and 9 bases from J, with 5 bases in between. CDR3 size: 12 residues. CDR3 nucleotide sequence: TGCGCCAGCAGCCAAATTGGTTCACCCCTCCACTTT. Amino acid sequence: CASSQIGSPLHF.

The chain couples TRBV6-5 to TRBJ1-1, with D hard to call. V lost 6 bases and J 4 bases, leaving 12 bases between the germline ends. CDR1 is MNHEY and CDR2 is SVGAGI in the germline V gene. CDR3 length: 13 amino acids. CDR3 loop: CASSAGKGTEAFF. The CDR3 DNA reads as TGTGCCAGCAGCGCAGGAAAGGGCACTGAAGCTTTCTTT.

This chain links TRBV5-1 with TRBJ2-5; the D is unclear. CDR3 length equals 14 residues. Trimming stripped 0 bases from V and 5 bases from J, with 11 bases between. Per germline, CDR1 SGHRS and CDR2 YFSETQ. The CDR3 sequence: CASSLAITRETQYF. In DNA, the CDR3 is TGCGCCAGCAGCTTGGCTATAACCCGGGAGACCCAGTACTTC.

The rearrangement joins TRBV7-2 to TRBJ2-3; D unresolved. Germline V gene data show CDR1 as SGHTA and CDR2 as FQGNSA. The CDR3 covers 12 residues. The V gene lost 4 bases and the J gene lost 3 bases, with 5 bases spanning the gap. In DNA, the CDR3 is TGTGCCAGCAGCTCCCAGACAGATACGCAGTATTTT. It translates to CASSSQTDTQYF.

This sequence joins TRBV5-1 and TRBJ2-7, with D possibly matching TRBD2 (6 bases). Trimming removed 3 bases at V and 0 bases at J, with 13 bases between. Per germline, CDR1 SGHRS and CDR2 YFSETQ. The CDR3 sequence is 15 residues long. CDR3 sequence reads: CASSSPPGSSYEQYF. CDR3 sequence (DNA): TGCGCCAGCAGCTCCCCCCCCGGGAGCTCCTACGAGCAGTACTTC.